This entry lists 8 T cell receptor beta chains sequenced from one sample in a study of cytomegalovirus exposure and HLA in healthy donors. The PCR made use of 60 Vbeta and 13 Jbeta primers. Produced via immunoSEQ multiplex PCR; TCRdb's table is partial and in-frame only. The top ten hold around 7.7% of the sample, which has roughly 160,000 clones, roughly 80% seen once. The specimen was PBMCs. The receptors come from a woman aged 30 to 39 in good health and CMV-seropositive.

The chain couples TRBV4-3 to TRBJ1-3, with TRBD1 matching over 12 bases. CDR1 and CDR2 (germline): LGHNA, YSLEER. The CDR3 sequence is 19 residues long. J gave up 0 bases and V 1 base, and 7 bases lay outside the gene matches. For the CDR3, the DNA is TGCGCCAGCAGCCAAGTTGGGACAGGGGGCTTATCCTCTGGAAACACCATATATTTT. Its translation: CASSQVGTGGLSSGNTIYF.

The chain uses TRBV7-3 and TRBJ1-2, with a possible D match to TRBD1 (5 bases). The CDR3 has 14 residues. Germline V lookup: CDR1 SGHTA, CDR2 FQGTGA. V lost 5 bases and J 3 bases, leaving 13 bases between the germline ends. The CDR3 region has the DNA TGTGCCAGCAGCCCAGTGGGGACTGACTATGGCTACACCTTC. Protein sequence: CASSPVGTDYGYTF.

The chain combines TRBV28 with TRBJ1-1, with D maybe TRBD1 (6 bases). There are 15 residues in the CDR3. Trimming took 5 bases from V and 0 from J, leaving 13 bases between them. CDR1 MDHEN and CDR2 SYDVKM come from the germline V gene. Here the CDR3 reads CASSEYRAMNTEAFF. The CDR3 nucleotides are TGTGCCAGCAGTGAATACAGGGCTATGAACACTGAAGCTTTCTTT.

CDR3 in amino acids: CASNQNRALNYGYTF. The DNA for the CDR3 is TGTGCCAGTAACCAAAACAGGGCTTTAAACTATGGCTACACCTTC. The chain couples TRBV19 to TRBJ1-2, with D possibly matching TRBD1 (6 bases). V was pared by 7 bases and J by 2 bases, with 17 bases between. The CDR3 extends over 15 amino acids. In germline, CDR1 is LNHDA, CDR2 SQIVND (reference sequence).

This clone was counted once. The V and J genes are TRBV19 and TRBJ1-1, with TRBD1 identical over 9 bases. CDR3 length: 15 residues. Germline V lookup: CDR1 LNHDA, CDR2 SQIVND (reference sequence). The V gene end was trimmed by 10 bases and the J gene end by 4 bases; junction bases not matched to a gene: 13. As DNA, the CDR3 is TGTGCCACCTCTCCGGGACAGGGAATGGTCACTGAAGCTTTCTTT. Encoded protein: CATSPGQGMVTEAFF.

This clone occurred a few times. The V and J genes are TRBV7-9 and TRBJ1-1; D not resolved. V was cut by 5 bases and J by 6 bases, with 10 bases left in between. Germline assignment: CDR1 SEHNR and CDR2 FQNEAQ (reference sequence). This CDR3 contains 12 residues. This CDR3 is CASSNSYPEAFF. The CDR3 DNA reads TGTGCCAGCAGCAACTCGTATCCTGAAGCTTTCTTT. The whole variable domain, remainder taken from reference TRBV7-9 and TRBJ1-1, is DTGVSQNPRHKITKRGQNVTFRCDPISEHNRLYWYRQTLGQGPEFLTYFQNEAQLEKSRLLSDRFSAERPKGSFSTLEIQRTEQGDSAMYLCASSNSYPEAFFGQGTRLTVV.

This clone was seen just once. J is TRBJ1-1 and V is TRBV18; D ambiguous. The CDR3 is 13 amino acids. The V gene's germline CDR1 is KGHSH and CDR2 LQKENI. V was pared by 6 bases and J by 1 base, with 9 bases between. The CDR3 bases are TGTGCCAGCTCGATGGCCAGGAACACTGAAGCTTTCTTT. Amino acids: CASSMARNTEAFF. The variable domain in full, with the rest retrieved from reference TRBV18 and TRBJ1-1, is NAGVMQNPRHLVRRRGQEARLRCSPMKGHSHVYWYRQLPEEGLKFMVYLQKENIIDESGMPKERFSAEFPKEGPSILRIQQVVRGDSAAYFCASSMARNTEAFFGQGTRLTVV.

The V call is TRBV5-1, the J call TRBJ2-6; 8 nucleotides match TRBD1. The junction had 8 bases not matched to a gene; V was cut back by 3 bases and J by 0 bases. From germline, CDR1 is SGHRS and CDR2 YFSETQ. This CDR3 comprises 18 residues. In DNA, the CDR3 is TGCGCCAGCAGCTCCCGACAGGGGAGAATCTCTGGGGCCAACGTCCTGACTTTC. Its translation: CASSSRQGRISGANVLTF.